Listed below are T cell receptor beta chains from one sample, sequenced in a study of cytomegalovirus exposure and HLA in healthy donors. Assay: immunoSEQ multiplex PCR; the TCRdb copy retains only in-frame clones and omits some. The table has over 150,000 clones, 70% to 80% seen once; the top ten hold 10% to 15%. The sample was PBMCs. These receptors originate from a man under 40 in good health and CMV-seropositive. CDR3s include the opening cysteine and the closing phenylalanine or tryptophan. A D gene is named only where the DNA matches it firmly. Size is omitted from some rows. Given values are once, few, many or a class for expanded clones.

CASSPSGYGYTF	TGCGCCAGCAGCCCCTCGGGCTATGGCTACACCTTC	-	TRBV5-1	-	TRBJ1-2	12
CASSLEVRTIQYF	TGTGCCAGTAGTCTAGAGGTGCGTACCATTCAGTACTTC	-	TRBV19	-	TRBJ2-4	13
CASSDPTGLAENNEQFF	TGTGCCAGCAGTGACCCAACCGGACTAGCGGAAAACAATGAGCAGTTCTTC	few	TRBV6-4	TRBD2	TRBJ2-1	17
CASSEWREALRSGNTIYF	TGTGCCAGCAGTGAATGGCGTGAGGCGTTAAGATCAGGAAACACCATATATTTT	-	TRBV6-1	-	TRBJ1-3	18
CASSLIGGPVSGANVLTF	TGCGCCAGCAGCTTGATTGGGGGCCCAGTCTCTGGGGCCAACGTCCTGACTTTC	-	TRBV5-1	-	TRBJ2-6	18
CASSFSPGLAGGPYNEQFF	TGTGCCAGCAGCTTCTCTCCGGGACTAGCGGGAGGGCCCTACAATGAGCAGTTCTTC	-	TRBV11-3	TRBD2	TRBJ2-1	19
CAWRRRGGRAYNEQFF	TGTGCCTGGAGGCGAAGAGGCGGGAGAGCCTACAATGAGCAGTTCTTC	-	TRBV30	TRBD2	TRBJ2-1	16
CASSQDGQSYEQYF	TGCGCCAGCAGCCAAGATGGGCAGTCCTACGAGCAGTACTTC	-	TRBV4-1	-	TRBJ2-7	14
CASSYGTGREAFF	TGTGCCAGCAGTTACGGGACAGGTCGTGAAGCTTTCTTT	-	TRBV6-5	TRBD1	TRBJ1-1	13
CASSSGHGAFF	TGTGCCAGCAGCTCGGGACATGGGGCTTTCTTT	-	TRBV7-3	-	TRBJ1-1	11
CASRTGDRGGTEAFF	TGTGCCAGCAGGACGGGAGACAGGGGGGGAACTGAAGCTTTCTTT	-	TRBV28	TRBD1	TRBJ1-1	15
CASSLGIRRALGNEQFF	TGTGCCAGCAGCTTAGGGATTCGGAGGGCCCTTGGGAATGAGCAGTTCTTC	-	TRBV11-2	-	TRBJ2-1	17
CASSLIPRSGQSYNEQFF	TGCGCCAGCAGCTTGATCCCTCGGAGCGGGCAATCCTACAATGAGCAGTTCTTC	-	TRBV5-1	-	TRBJ2-1	18
CASSLGTSGSWEQYF	TGTGCCAGCAGCCTAGGGACTAGCGGGAGTTGGGAGCAGTACTTC	once	TRBV7-9	TRBD2	TRBJ2-7	15
CASSVPENTEAFF	TGTGCCAGCAGCGTCCCAGAGAACACTGAAGCTTTCTTT	once	TRBV7-6	-	TRBJ1-1	13
CASSRRTSGSYEQYF	TGTGCCAGTAGTAGACGGACTAGCGGGAGTTACGAGCAGTACTTC	-	TRBV19	TRBD2	TRBJ2-7	15
CASSSSGTPDSGNTIYF	TGCGCCAGCAGCTCCTCCGGGACACCCGACTCTGGAAACACCATATATTTT	-	TRBV5-1	-	TRBJ1-3	17
CASSFKVGGSQSNQPQHF	TGTGCCAGCAGCTTTAAGGTGGGGGGGTCCCAGAGCAATCAGCCCCAGCATTTT	-	TRBV7-8	-	TRBJ1-5	18
CASSVDRVGIQYF	TGTGCCAGCAGCGTGGACAGGGTGGGCATTCAGTACTTC	-	TRBV9	TRBD1	TRBJ2-4	13
CASSQDLREGKPQHF	TGCGCCAGCAGCCAAGATCTTAGGGAGGGGAAGCCCCAGCATTTT	-	TRBV4-1	-	TRBJ1-5	15
CASSLRPGDEQYF	TGTGCCAGCAGTTTACGTCCAGGGGACGAGCAGTACTTC	-	TRBV27	-	TRBJ2-7	13
CAISETSGSVYNEQFF	TGTGCCATCAGTGAGACTAGCGGGAGTGTCTACAATGAGCAGTTCTTC	-	TRBV10-3	TRBD2	TRBJ2-1	16
CASSLGGEDYGYTF	TGTGCCAGCAGCTTGGGTGGGGAGGACTATGGCTACACCTTC	-	TRBV5-4	-	TRBJ1-2	14
CASSMGQSYNEQFF	TGTGCCAGTAGTATGGGACAGTCTTACAATGAGCAGTTCTTC	once	TRBV19	TRBD1	TRBJ2-1	14
CASKSLTSGVTDEKLFF	TGTGCCAGCAAATCCTTAACTTCGGGAGTAACCGATGAAAAACTGTTTTTT	-	TRBV27	-	TRBJ1-4	17
CASSTGLSTDTQYF	TGCGCCAGCAGCACGGGACTCAGCACAGATACGCAGTATTTT	-	TRBV5-1	-	TRBJ2-3	14
CASSFLGETQYF	TGTGCCAGCAGTTTCCTAGGAGAGACCCAGTACTTC	-	TRBV28	-	TRBJ2-5	12
CASSRTAPRTQYF	TGTGCCAGCAGCCGGACAGCCCCCCGTACGCAGTATTTT	-	TRBV27	-	TRBJ2-3	13
CASSTSVASGYTF	TGTGCCAGCAGCACCTCGGTCGCCTCTGGCTACACCTTC	many	TRBV4-2	-	TRBJ1-2	13
CAITSGQGAYEQYF	TGTGCCATCACTTCCGGACAGGGGGCGTACGAGCAGTACTTC	-	TRBV10-3	TRBD1	TRBJ2-7	14
CASSLTPSGASAGELFF	TGTGCCAGCAGCTTAACACCTAGCGGGGCGTCTGCCGGGGAGCTGTTTTTT	-	TRBV7-2	TRBD2	TRBJ2-2	17
CASSLWVAGGFRNQPQHF	TGTGCCAGCAGTTTATGGGTAGCGGGGGGGTTTCGCAATCAGCCCCAGCATTTT	-	TRBV28	-	TRBJ1-5	18
CASSYSGGAGELFF	TGTGCCAGCAGTTACTCCGGGGGGGCCGGGGAGCTGTTTTTT	-	TRBV6-5	TRBD2	TRBJ2-2	14
CASSTSSYNEQFF	TGTGCCAGCAGTACGAGCTCCTACAATGAGCAGTTCTTC	-	TRBV27	-	TRBJ2-1	13
CAISAGQGSDSPLHF	TGTGCCATCAGTGCGGGACAGGGATCGGATTCACCCCTCCACTTT	-	TRBV10-3	TRBD1	TRBJ1-6	15
CASSLLAGGRETQYF	TGTGCCAGCAGTTTACTAGCGGGAGGGCGAGAGACCCAGTACTTC	-	TRBV27	TRBD2	TRBJ2-5	15
CSVGTGSYEQYF	TGCAGCGTTGGGACAGGGTCGTACGAGCAGTACTTC	few	TRBV29-1	TRBD1	TRBJ2-7	12
CASSAIDRNYNTEAFF	TGTGCCAGCAGCGCCATAGACAGAAACTATAACACTGAAGCTTTCTTT	-	TRBV7-9	-	TRBJ1-1	16
CASSEASGGAGAQETQYF	TGTGCCAGCAGTGAAGCTTCAGGTGGGGCGGGAGCCCAAGAGACCCAGTACTTC	-	TRBV6-1	TRBD2	TRBJ2-5	18
CASSPGTGDYNEQFF	TGTGCCAGCAGCCCCGGGACAGGGGACTACAATGAGCAGTTCTTC	-	TRBV4-2	TRBD1	TRBJ2-1	15
CASSLSPSSSYEQYF	TGTGCCAGCAGTTTATCGCCCTCCAGCTCCTACGAGCAGTACTTC	-	TRBV27	-	TRBJ2-7	15
CATSRVSSPNTEAFF	TGTGCCACCAGCAGAGTAAGTAGTCCGAACACTGAAGCTTTCTTT	few	TRBV15	-	TRBJ1-1	15